A single sample gave rise to the 20 T cell receptor beta chains below, sequenced in a study of technical replicates of blood from a few donors. Clones were sequenced by immunoSEQ multiplex PCR, and TCRdb holds only the in-frame ones, with some missing. The profile shows more than 75,000 clones, 85% to 95% of them singletons. Sequenced material: T cells isolated from PBMCs. The receptor set was obtained from a human donor in good health.

The V and J genes are TRBV28 and TRBJ2-6; D gene ambiguous. This CDR3 has 14 residues. V was pared by 8 bases and J by 0 bases, with 8 bases between. Germline loops: CDR1 MDHEN, CDR2 SYDVKM. DNA for the CDR3: TGTGCCAGCGTCCATTCCTCTGGGGCCAACGTCCTGACTTTC. It is translated as CASVHSSGANVLTF.

The rearrangement joins TRBV6-5 to TRBJ1-2; weak D call: TRBD1 (6 bases). The germline V and J ends were trimmed by 5 bases and 6 bases, with 13 bases remaining between them. This CDR3 contains 13 residues. Per the germline V gene, CDR1 is MNHEY and CDR2 is SVGAGI. This CDR3 reads CASSSRDTHGYTF. CDR3 bases: TGTGCCAGCAGTAGCCGGGACACGCATGGCTACACCTTC.

V gene TRBV10-2 combines with J gene TRBJ2-3; no clear D. Germline CDR1 and CDR2: WSHSY and SAAADI. This CDR3 region has 15 residues. Between the trimmed V and J ends, which lost 4 bases and 4 bases, there was a span of 15 bases. CDR3 amino acids: CASSVRITGADTQYF. DNA for the CDR3: TGCGCCAGCAGTGTGCGGATAACGGGTGCAGATACGCAGTATTTT.

This clone has just one count. V is TRBV27 and J is TRBJ2-1; TRBD2 is a possible D gene (5 bases). The CDR3 loop spans 15 amino acids. Looked up from germline, CDR1 is MNHEY and CDR2 is SMNVEV (reference sequence). The V end was cut by 1 base, the J end by 4 bases, with 11 bases between. The CDR3 DNA reads TGTGCCAGCAGTTTATATCTCGGGGTTTACAATGAGCAGTTCTTC. Its translation: CASSLYLGVYNEQFF.

CDR3 bases: TGCGCCAGCAGTGAGGCGCGGGCCCTAGCCACTGAGCAGTTCTTC. Translating it yields CASSEARALATEQFF. The chain recombines TRBV10-2 with TRBJ2-1, with TRBD2 as a possible D gene (5 bases). Per the germline V gene, CDR1 is WSHSY and CDR2 is SAAADI. This CDR3 contains 15 residues. Trimming removed 2 bases from V and 9 bases from J, with 17 bases in between.

The chain carries TRBV15 and TRBJ2-1; 7 bases align to TRBD2. This CDR3 region has 16 residues. Trimming took 3 bases from V and 4 from J; bases not matched to a gene: 9. Looked up from germline, CDR1 is LNHNV and CDR2 is YYDKDF (reference sequence). CDR3 DNA sequence: TGTGCCACCAGCAGGACCCGGGGGGTCCTATACAATGAGCAGTTCTTC. The encoded protein is CATSRTRGVLYNEQFF.

CDR3 sequence reads: CASSLDRNTIYF. CDR3 bases: TGCGCCAGCAGCTTGGACCGGAACACCATATATTTT. The chain employs TRBV5-1 and TRBJ1-3; D unclear. The CDR3 is 12 residues long. V lost 0 bases to trimming and J lost 7 bases, with 5 bases between them. In germline, CDR1 is SGHRS, CDR2 YFSETQ.

The chain couples TRBV6-1 to TRBJ1-5; D remains ambiguous. The CDR3 is 15 amino acids. With 2 bases removed from V and 4 bases from J, the gap between germline ends came to 12 bases. Germline-derived CDR1 and CDR2 are MNHNS and SASEGT. The CDR3 nucleotides read TGTGCCAGCAGTGAATTAGGTACTAATAATCAGCCCCAGCATTTT. This translates into CASSELGTNNQPQHF.

The chain combines TRBV19 with TRBJ2-2; D is unclear. CDR3 length: 12 amino acids. The V and J ends lost 10 bases and 5 bases respectively, with 11 bases between them. Germline assignment: CDR1 LNHDA and CDR2 SQIVND (reference sequence). In DNA form, the CDR3 reads TGTGCCACATCCCCCGGGACCGGGGAGCTGTTTTTT. Translation: CATSPGTGELFF.

The V gene is TRBV5-4, the J gene TRBJ2-3; 8 bases line up with TRBD2. The length of the CDR3 is 15 residues. Germline V gives CDR1 SGHNT, CDR2 YYREEE (reference sequence). The trim removed 0 bases at V and 5 bases at J, leaving 5 bases unmatched. Here the CDR3 DNA reads TGTGCCAGCAGCTTGGAGGGCCTAGCGGGAGATACGCAGTATTTT. This gives the protein CASSLEGLAGDTQYF.

As DNA, the CDR3 is TGTGCCAGCAGTTTATCGAGGGCAGATACGCAGTATTTT. This codes for CASSLSRADTQYF. This chain links TRBV27 with TRBJ2-3; a weak D match, TRBD2 (5 bases). Trimming removed 0 bases from V and 4 bases from J, with 5 bases in between. Looked up from germline, CDR1 is MNHEY and CDR2 is SMNVEV (reference sequence). The CDR3 has 13 residues.

The chain couples TRBV28 to TRBJ2-1, with a tentative D call TRBD2 (6 bases). The germline V gene has CDR1 MDHEN and CDR2 SYDVKM. Trimming removed 3 bases at V and 0 bases at J, with 12 bases between. The CDR3 is 16 residues long. CDR3 DNA: TGTGCCAGCAGTTTTGGTAGCGGAAGCTCCTACAATGAGCAGTTCTTC. Translated, it gives CASSFGSGSSYNEQFF.

CDR3 region: CASSLFGGGYEQYF. The DNA for the CDR3 is TGTGCCAGCAGTTTATTTGGGGGCGGCTACGAGCAGTACTTC. The chain joins TRBV27 to TRBJ2-7; possibly TRBD1 for D (6 bases). CDR1 and CDR2 (germline): MNHEY, SMNVEV (reference sequence). Trimming cost V 1 base and J 3 bases, with 10 bases left between them. The CDR3 runs to 14 residues.

J is TRBJ1-5 and V is TRBV2; D is unclear. V was cut by 5 bases and J by 3 bases, with 8 bases left in between. The CDR3 length is 13 residues. Germline lookup yields CDR1 SNHLY and CDR2 FYNNEI. The CDR3: CASSRSYNQPQHF. The DNA for the CDR3 is TGTGCCAGCAGTAGGAGTTACAATCAGCCCCAGCATTTT.

The chain couples TRBV4-2 to TRBJ1-2, with D unresolved. Germline V gene sequence: CDR1 LGHNA, CDR2 YNFKEQ. The CDR3 extends over 17 amino acids. V was clipped by 0 bases and J by 5 bases, with 19 bases between them. Here the CDR3 DNA reads TGTGCCAGCAGCCAAGACCTTTCTGCAGGCGCAGCTTATGGCTACACCTTC. This encodes CASSQDLSAGAAYGYTF.

V is TRBV18 and J is TRBJ2-2; 7 positions agree with TRBD1. The germline V gene encodes CDR1 KGHSH and CDR2 LQKENI. V lost 6 bases and J lost 2; bases outside the gene matches: 6. This CDR3 region has 15 residues. CDR3 sequence (DNA): TGTGCCAGCTCCCTTCGACAGGGAAACACCGGGGAGCTGTTTTTT. Translation: CASSLRQGNTGELFF.

The V call is TRBV12-2, the J call TRBJ1-5. TRBV12-2 is a recognized pseudogene. The CDR3 has 19 amino acids. The chain's CDR3 is CASRLACPCRGRSNQPQHF. CDR3 DNA sequence: TGTGCAAGTCGCTTAGCGTGCCCTTGCCGCGGTCGGAGCAATCAGCCCCAGCATTTT.

The genes are TRBV28 and TRBJ2-7; 8 nucleotides line up with TRBD1. V shed 4 bases and J 0 bases; nucleotides not matched to a gene: 2. The CDR3 length is 14 residues. Germline CDR1 reads MDHEN; CDR2 reads SYDVKM. In DNA, the CDR3 is TGTGCCAGCAGTTCGACAGGGGCCTCCTACGAGCAGTACTTC. Translating it yields CASSSTGASYEQYF.

This chain links TRBV5-6 with TRBJ2-1, with TRBD1 as a possible D gene (5 bases). Trimming left V 2 bases short and J 0 bases short, with 15 bases between. CDR3 size: 17 residues. Germline lookup yields CDR1 SGHDT and CDR2 YYEEEE. CDR3 sequence: CASSLEIGVGSYNEQFF. The CDR3 region has the DNA TGTGCCAGCAGCTTAGAGATAGGGGTCGGCTCCTACAATGAGCAGTTCTTC.

The V and J genes are TRBV7-3 and TRBJ2-1; 7 bases map to TRBD2. The CDR3 spans 16 residues. With 1 base clipped from V and 5 bases from J, the junction kept 8 bases outside the gene matches. In germline, CDR1 is SGHTA, CDR2 FQGTGA. CDR3 residues: CASSLNPGGLDNEQFF. The CDR3 DNA sequence: TGTGCCAGCAGCTTAAATCCGGGGGGTTTGGACAATGAGCAGTTCTTC.